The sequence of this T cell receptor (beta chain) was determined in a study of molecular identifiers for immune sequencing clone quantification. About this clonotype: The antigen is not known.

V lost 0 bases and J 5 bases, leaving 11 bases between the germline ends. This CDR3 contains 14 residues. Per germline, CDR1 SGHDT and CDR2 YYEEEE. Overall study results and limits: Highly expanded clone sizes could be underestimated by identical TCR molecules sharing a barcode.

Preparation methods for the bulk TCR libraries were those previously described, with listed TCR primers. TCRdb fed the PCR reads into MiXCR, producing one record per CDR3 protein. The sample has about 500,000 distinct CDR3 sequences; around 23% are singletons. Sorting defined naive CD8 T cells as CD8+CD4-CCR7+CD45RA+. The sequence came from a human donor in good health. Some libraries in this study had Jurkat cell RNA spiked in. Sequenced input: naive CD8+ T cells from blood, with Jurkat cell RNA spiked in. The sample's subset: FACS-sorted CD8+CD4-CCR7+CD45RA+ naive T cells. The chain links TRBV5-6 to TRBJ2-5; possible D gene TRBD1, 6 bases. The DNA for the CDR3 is TGTGCCAGCAGCTTGGAAACAGGGTATGAGACCCAGTACTTC. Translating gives CASSLETGYETQYF.